This paragraph reports one T cell receptor (beta chain). Its cognate antigen is unknown. V was clipped by 5 bases and J by 4 bases, with 14 bases between them. The CDR3 contains 15 residues. CDR1 is SGHAT and CDR2 is FQNNGV in the germline V gene. The data belong to a study of cytomegalovirus exposure and HLA in healthy donors. Study observations and caveats: Most CMV-associated TCR beta chains were later found to appear HLA-restricted.

The PCR made use of 60 Vbeta and 13 Jbeta primers. Clones were read by immunoSEQ multiplex PCR, and TCRdb kept only the in-frame ones, dropping some. The sample contains roughly 120,000 clones, 76% of which appear only once. The sequenced sample consisted of PBMCs. The source is a man between 45 and 60 years old in good health and CMV-seropositive. V is TRBV11-2 and J is TRBJ2-2; maybe TRBD1 (6 bases). The CDR3 nucleotides are TGTGCCAGCAGCACGGGACAACAATTCACCGGGGAGCTGTTTTTT. This codes for CASSTGQQFTGELFF.